One TCR beta chain is described in this entry. Its antigen is not known. This sample was included in a study of T cell responses to AZD1222 COVID-19 vaccine. The V end lost 3 bases, the J end lost 10 bases, and 13 bases lay between the germline ends. This CDR3 spans 14 amino acids. The V gene's germline CDR1 is LNHDA and CDR2 SQIVND (reference sequence). Assay used: immunoSEQ multiplex PCR; TCRdb lists only in-frame clones, some missing. Of fewer than 150,000 clones in the sample, approximately 89% were seen once. Broader study findings: Donors were largely white British and mainly female; clonal diversity was possibly underestimated. At 160-218 and 743-854, vaccine-associated CD4 TCRs were dominant, and they spanned spike. The study found Spike-specific TCR breadth and depth rose after two AZD1222 doses.

The V and J genes are TRBV19 and TRBJ1-6, with D unresolved. The sequencing used peripheral blood, collected 28 days after the second AZD1222 dose. This sequence was found in an adult who received the AZD1222 COVID-19 vaccine. The CDR3 reads CASSIMGNGSPLHF. The CDR3 DNA sequence: TGTGCCAGTAGTATTATGGGGAACGGCTCACCCCTCCACTTT.